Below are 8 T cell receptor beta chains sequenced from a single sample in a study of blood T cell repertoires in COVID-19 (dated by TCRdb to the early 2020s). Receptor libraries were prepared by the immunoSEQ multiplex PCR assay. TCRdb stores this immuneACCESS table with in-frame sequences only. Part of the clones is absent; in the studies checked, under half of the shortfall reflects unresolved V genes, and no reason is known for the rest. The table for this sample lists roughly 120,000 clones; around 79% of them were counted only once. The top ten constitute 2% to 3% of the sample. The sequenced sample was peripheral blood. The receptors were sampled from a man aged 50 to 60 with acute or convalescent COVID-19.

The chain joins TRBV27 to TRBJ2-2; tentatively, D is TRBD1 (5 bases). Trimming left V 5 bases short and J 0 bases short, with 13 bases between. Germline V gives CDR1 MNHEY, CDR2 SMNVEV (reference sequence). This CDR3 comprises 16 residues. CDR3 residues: CASSKDSGANTGELFF. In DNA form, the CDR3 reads TGTGCCAGCAGTAAAGACAGTGGCGCGAACACCGGGGAGCTGTTTTTT.

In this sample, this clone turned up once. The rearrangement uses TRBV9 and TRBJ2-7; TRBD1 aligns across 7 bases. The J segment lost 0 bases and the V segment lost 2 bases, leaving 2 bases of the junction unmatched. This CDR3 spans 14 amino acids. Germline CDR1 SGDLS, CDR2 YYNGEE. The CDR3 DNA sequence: TGTGCCAGCAGCGTCCAGGGGGACTCCTACGAGCAGTACTTC. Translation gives CASSVQGDSYEQYF.

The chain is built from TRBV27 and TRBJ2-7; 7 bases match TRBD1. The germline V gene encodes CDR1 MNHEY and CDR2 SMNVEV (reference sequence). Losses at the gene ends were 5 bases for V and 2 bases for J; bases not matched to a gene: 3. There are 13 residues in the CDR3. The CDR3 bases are TGTGCCAGCAGTCTCAGGGGGACCTACGAGCAGTACTTC. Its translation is CASSLRGTYEQYF.

The CDR3 spells CASRSPGQGIGELFF. CDR3 in DNA: TGTGCCAGCAGATCGCCGGGACAGGGGATCGGGGAGCTGTTTTTT. The chain recombines TRBV7-2 with TRBJ2-2, with 10 positions matching TRBD1. Trimming removed 6 bases from V and 7 bases from J; junction bases left unmatched: 8. The CDR3 covers 15 residues. The germline CDR1 and CDR2 sequences are SGHTA and FQGNSA. The full variable domain, rest sourced from reference TRBV7-2 and TRBJ2-2, is GAGVSQSPSNKVTEKGKDVELRCDPISGHTALYWYRQSLGQGLEFLIYFQGNSAPDKSGLPSDRFSAERTGGSVSTLTIQRTQQEDSAVYLCASRSPGQGIGELFFGEGSRLTVL.

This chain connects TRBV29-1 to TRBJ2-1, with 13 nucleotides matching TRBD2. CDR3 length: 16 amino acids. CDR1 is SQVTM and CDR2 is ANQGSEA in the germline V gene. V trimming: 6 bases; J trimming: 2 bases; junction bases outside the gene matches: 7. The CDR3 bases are TGCAGCGTGGGACTAGCGGGAACGGGGACCTACAATGAGCAGTTCTTC. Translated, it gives CSVGLAGTGTYNEQFF.

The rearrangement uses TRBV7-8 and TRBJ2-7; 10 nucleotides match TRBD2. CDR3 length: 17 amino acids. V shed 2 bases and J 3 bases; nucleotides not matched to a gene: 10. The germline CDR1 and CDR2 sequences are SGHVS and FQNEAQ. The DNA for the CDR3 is TGTGCCAGCAGCTTACCGACTAGCGGGTACATCGGCTACGAGCAGTACTTC. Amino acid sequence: CASSLPTSGYIGYEQYF.

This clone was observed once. The DNA for the CDR3 is TGTGCCACCGCTAGGGACAGAGATAATTCACCCCTCCACTTT. Residues: CATARDRDNSPLHF. This sequence joins TRBV15 and TRBJ1-6, with 7 nucleotides matching TRBD1. Trimming at V came to 8 bases and at J to 5 bases, leaving 6 bases not matched to a gene. Germline V CDR1 and CDR2: LNHNV, YYDKDF (reference sequence). CDR3 size: 14 residues.

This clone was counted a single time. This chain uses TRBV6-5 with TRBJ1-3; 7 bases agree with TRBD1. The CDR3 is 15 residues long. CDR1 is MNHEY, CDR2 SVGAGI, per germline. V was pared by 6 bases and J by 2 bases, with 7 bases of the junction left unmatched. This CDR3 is CASRDRSDAGNTIYF. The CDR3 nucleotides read TGTGCCAGCAGGGACAGGTCGGACGCTGGAAACACCATATATTTT.